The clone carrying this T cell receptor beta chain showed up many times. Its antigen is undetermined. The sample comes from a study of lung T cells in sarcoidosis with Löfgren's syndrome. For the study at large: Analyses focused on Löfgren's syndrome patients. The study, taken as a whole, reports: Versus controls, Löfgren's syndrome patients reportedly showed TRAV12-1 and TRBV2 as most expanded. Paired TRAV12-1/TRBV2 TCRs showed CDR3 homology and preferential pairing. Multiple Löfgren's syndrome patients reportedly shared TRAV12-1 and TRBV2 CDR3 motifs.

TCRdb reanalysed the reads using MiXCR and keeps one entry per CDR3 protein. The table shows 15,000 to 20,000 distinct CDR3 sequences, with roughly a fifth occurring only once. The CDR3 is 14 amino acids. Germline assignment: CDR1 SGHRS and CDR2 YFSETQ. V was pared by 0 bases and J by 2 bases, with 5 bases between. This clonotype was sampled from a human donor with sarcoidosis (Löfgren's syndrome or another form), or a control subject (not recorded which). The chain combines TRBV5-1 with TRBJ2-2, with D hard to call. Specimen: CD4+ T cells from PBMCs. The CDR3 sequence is CASSLVGNTGELFF. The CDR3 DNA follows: TGCGCCAGCAGCTTGGTTGGTAACACCGGGGAGCTGTTTTTT.